Listed below are T cell receptor beta chains from one sample, sequenced in a study of T cell changes during pregnancy in multiple sclerosis. Some clones are missing from TCRdb's copy, which holds only in-frame ones; the method was immunoSEQ multiplex PCR. Altogether around 36,000 clones are present, 92% being singletons, with the ten largest covering roughly 13%. The source was CD8+ T cells from peripheral blood mononuclear cells, collected in the first trimester of pregnancy. Source of these receptors: a female donor with multiple sclerosis, enrolled in a pregnancy study. The CDR3 runs from the conserved cysteine through the conserved F or W.

v_gene,CDR3aa
TRBV6-6,CASSYEWGQVTDTQYF
TRBV9,CASSVVLGAEAFF
TRBV9,CASSLGRNYEQYF
TRBV2,CARAIGRTGTSAYTQYF
TRBV10-2,CASRETSGGYHYNEQFF
TRBV5-1,CASSWDRQNTEAFF
TRBV9,CASSESGTGGEAFF
TRBV13,CASSLGRDRGAYTF
TRBV10-3,CAIEGGDNEQFF
TRBV27,CASSLAAYNEQFF
TRBV7-9,CASSDRGTSGGTDTQYF
TRBV11-3,CASSFATGEAFF
TRBV6-5,CASSYSLGGDTQYF
TRBV27,CASSFRTSGYEQYF
TRBV9,CASSATTGGGPEAFF
TRBV2,CASSAPDRGKSQHF
TRBV6-1,CASTWGRGSNQPQHF